This T cell receptor (beta chain) was observed in a study of T-cell memory formation after mild COVID-19 (dated by TCRdb to the early 2020s). Regarding the study in general: Most TCR sequence clusters were specific to one of the two donors. The cohort comprised two young, previously healthy adult volunteers, one female and one male. T-cell clones expanding and contracting after mild COVID-19 in a couple of donors were tracked by longitudinal TCRalpha and TCRbeta repertoire sequencing. The paper's findings and limits, for the study overall: Only a couple of mild cases were covered in the study, and larger cohorts including severe cases with pre-infection samples were considered necessary. Contracting CD4+ clones were located mainly in the CM and EM memory subsets, whereas CD8+ clones were found to be enriched in EMRA. Some responding clones were detected in pre-infection memory, which suggested that pre-existing cross-reactive memory T cells had joined the SARS-CoV-2 response. Balanced CD4/CD8 phenotypes were observed for clones contracting from day 15 to 85, whereas a bias towards CD4+ was observed for a second wave of clones expanding from day 15 to 37. SARS-CoV-2 specificity of the second-wave clones peaking on day 37 was not confirmed.

V lost 3 bases and J lost 5 bases, and the count of bases not matched to a germline gene is 5. Its CDR3 holds 15 amino acids, cysteine through phenylalanine. The CDR3 DNA has 45 bases and is translated from base 1. CDR1 and CDR2, looked up from the germline V gene, are KGHDR and SFDVKD. The table lists this clonotype with a few counts. Its recognized antigen is unknown. Qualities for individual bases were not recorded, and no much larger clone is one base off. PBMCs were isolated by Ficoll-Paque density gradient centrifugation. Sequenced on an Illumina NovaSeq 6000. cDNA libraries for TCRalpha and TCRbeta were prepared by 5'RACE using constant-segment primers, with sample barcodes and unique molecular identifiers added. Trizol reagent was used to extract RNA from every sample. Libraries were amplified in two PCR steps, with a second sample barcode and Illumina TruSeq adapters added in the second step. Sequencing of the libraries was done on an Illumina NovaSeq, producing 2 x 150 bp paired-end reads. The study's own analysis went as follows. Reads were demultiplexed and collapsed into UMI-guided consensus sequences with migec v1.2.7. Using mixcr v2.1.11, UMI consensuses were aligned to TRA and TRB V and J templates and then assembled into clonotypes. A clonotype was counted as expanded or contracted only if both edgeR and NoisET called the change significant, with noise models trained on biological replicates. edgeR calls used a false discovery rate-adjusted p below 0.01 and a log2 fold-change threshold of 1. As an exploratory analysis of dynamics, max-normalized trajectories of the 1000 most abundant clonotypes were examined by PCA with hierarchical clustering. Each responding clone was given a CD4 or CD8 phenotype based on the CD4+ and CD8+ repertoires, which had been sequenced separately. TCRdb ran its own pipeline on the public reads, namely fastp trimming at Q25 and MiXCR clone calling, and kept in-frame beta chains. Identical CDR3 protein sequences are pooled into one entry, listed with their most common genes and DNA. TCRdb, not the original authors, processed these V and J calls. The sample includes around 150,000 distinct CDR3 sequences, with roughly 28% observed a single time. The ten largest clones represent around 13% of the sample.

This receptor was taken from an adult woman who had mild COVID-19 (a few samples of this study predate the infection). The sample titles of this study are shuffled in the database, so cell type and time point are left out; the donor was told from shared clones. The sample comprised PBMCs or a T cell subset sorted from them (not recorded which). This chain is built from TRBV24-1 and TRBJ2-3, and 9 junctional nucleotides match TRBD1. The CDR3 here reads CATSDPGQGRDTQYF. Read as DNA, the sequence is TGTGCCACCAGTGATCCGGGACAGGGAAGAGATACGCAGTATTTT.